This TCR beta chain was recovered during a study of post-analysis software for immune sequencing data. Looking at the study overall: Several disease courses (relapsing-remitting, secondary progressive and progressive-relapsing) of multiple sclerosis were included. Study-level findings and limits: TRBV5-6, TRBV5-1 and TRBV20-1 belonged to a set of about five TRBV segments that were more frequent in patients than controls. Compared against controls, patients with multiple sclerosis displayed significantly lower normalized Chao1 diversity. Samples prepared in the same batch strongly co-clustered by F measure.

Germline V CDR1 and CDR2: MDHEN, SYDVKM. The CDR3 runs 16 residues. The library was made from cDNA and included unique molecular identifiers. Between about 0.85 and 10 million T cells gave rise to some 490,000 cDNA molecules. From the PCR reads, TCRdb called clonotypes with MiXCR, one entry per CDR3 protein. The sample lists hundreds of thousands of distinct CDR3 sequences; about 32% were seen once. This clonotype was detected once. The antigen remains undetermined. One end of the junction does not line up with germline, which may come from a read error. This TCR came from a girl aged 5-17 years with multiple sclerosis. This chain uses TRBV28 with TRBJ2-6; D is uncertain. The sample was blood. The CDR3 DNA is TGTGCCAGCTCGGGCTCCCCACGCTCTGGGACCAACGTCCTGACTTTC. It specifies CASSGSPRSGTNVLTF.